The 25 T cell receptor beta chains in this list originate from one sample, sequenced in a study of blood T cell repertoires in COVID-19. The data were produced by immunoSEQ multiplex PCR, yet TCRdb's version contains in-frame clones alone and is incomplete. The data contain about 130,000 clones, under 95% of them singletons. The sequenced material came from peripheral blood. The receptor set was obtained from a man aged 55 to 70 with COVID-19, enrolled during active disease.

This chain links TRBV6-5 with TRBJ1-3; D gene unclear. V lost 6 bases and J 1 base, leaving 10 bases between the germline ends. The CDR3 has 14 amino acids. Germline V gene sequence: CDR1 MNHEY, CDR2 SVGAGI. The CDR3 reads CASSRDSSGNTIYF. CDR3 in DNA: TGTGCCAGCAGCCGAGACTCTTCTGGAAACACCATATATTTT.

In its sample, this clone was seen a few times. This chain uses TRBV30 with TRBJ1-1; 8 bases agree with TRBD1. J was trimmed by 11 bases and V by 1 base; bases with no gene match: 3. CDR3 length equals 11 residues. Germline assignment: CDR1 GTSNPN and CDR2 SVGIG (reference sequence). CDR3 region: CAWSDRGYAFF. DNA of the CDR3: TGTGCCTGGAGTGACAGGGGGTATGCTTTCTTT.

CDR3 in amino acids: CATSDGTGGGYTF. The CDR3 DNA is TGTGCCACCAGTGATGGGACAGGGGGTGGCTACACCTTC. The gene calls are TRBV24-1 and TRBJ1-2; 11 bases align to TRBD1. The CDR3 runs 13 residues. From germline, CDR1 is KGHDR and CDR2 SFDVKD. V shed 3 bases and J 7 bases; nucleotides not matched to a gene: 0.

V gene TRBV9 combines with J gene TRBJ2-7; D remains unclear. The ends were cut back, 4 bases at V and 2 bases at J, with 13 bases in the middle. This CDR3 contains 14 residues. The germline V gene has CDR1 SGDLS and CDR2 YYNGEE. CDR3 loop: CASSPRERPYEQYF. CDR3 coding DNA: TGTGCCAGCAGCCCTAGAGAAAGGCCCTACGAGCAGTACTTC.

This chain connects TRBV10-3 to TRBJ1-2; 8 nucleotides match TRBD1. The CDR3 length is 13 residues. CDR1 is ENHRY, CDR2 SYGVKD, per germline. The V segment lost 7 bases and the J segment 5 bases; nucleotides outside the gene matches: 6. The CDR3 loop reads CAITPGQAYGYTF. The CDR3 DNA reads TGTGCCATCACTCCGGGACAGGCTTATGGCTACACCTTC.

The J gene is TRBJ2-7, the V gene TRBV10-2; 9 bases line up with TRBD1. This CDR3 has 17 residues. The ends lost 0 bases at V and 0 bases at J; junction bases unmatched: 6. CDR1 is WSHSY and CDR2 is SAAADI in the germline V gene. Written as DNA, the CDR3 is TGCGCCAGCAGTGAGTCCAGACAGGGGGTAAGCTCCTACGAGCAGTACTTC. This translates into CASSESRQGVSSYEQYF.

V gene TRBV14 combines with J gene TRBJ1-2; the match to TRBD1 covers 7 bases. The CDR3 totals 14 residues. Germline V CDR1 and CDR2: SGHDN, FVKESK. The junction had 2 bases not matched to a gene; V was cut back by 1 base and J by 3 bases. The CDR3 DNA sequence: TGTGCCAGCAGCCAAGCCAGGGGGTACTATGGCTACACCTTC. Protein sequence: CASSQARGYYGYTF. The full variable domain, rest sourced from reference TRBV14 and TRBJ1-2, is EAGVTQFPSHSVIEKGQTVTLRCDPISGHDNLYWYRRVMGKEIKFLLHFVKESKQDESGMPNNRFLAERTGGTYSTLKVQPAELEDSGVYFCASSQARGYYGYTFGSGTRLTVV.

The chain has TRBV7-8 and TRBJ2-5; 9 bases align to TRBD1. The V and J ends lost 1 base and 4 bases, in that order; junction bases with no gene match: 7. The CDR3 length is 16 residues. Germline loops: CDR1 SGHVS, CDR2 FQNEAQ. The CDR3 nucleotides read TGTGCCAGCAGCTTAGTCACAGGGGGCAGAGGAGAGACCCAGTACTTC. Amino acid sequence: CASSLVTGGRGETQYF.

The chain employs TRBV5-1 and TRBJ2-2; a weak D match, TRBD2 (6 bases). The germline CDR1 and CDR2 sequences are SGHRS and YFSETQ. Trimming removed 0 bases at V and 1 base at J, with 10 bases between. CDR3 length: 16 residues. The CDR3 spells CASSLELAENTGELFF. The CDR3 DNA reads TGCGCCAGCAGCTTGGAACTAGCTGAGAACACCGGGGAGCTGTTTTTT. Together with reference TRBV5-1 and TRBJ2-2, the CDR3 gives the full variable domain: KAGVTQTPRYLIKTRGQQVTLSCSPISGHRSVSWYQQTPGQGLQFLFEYFSETQRNKGNFPGRFSGRQFSNSRSEMNVSTLELGDSALYLCASSLELAENTGELFFGEGSRLTVL.

This rearrangement joins TRBV28 to TRBJ2-5; D remains ambiguous. The V end lost 7 bases, the J end lost 5 bases, and 11 bases lay between the germline ends. Per germline, CDR1 MDHEN and CDR2 SYDVKM. The CDR3 spans 12 residues. DNA for the CDR3: TGTGCCAGCACCCTTGCTGGCGAGACCCAGTACTTC. Protein product: CASTLAGETQYF.

This rearrangement joins TRBV19 to TRBJ2-1; TRBD2 is a possible D gene (5 bases). From germline, CDR1 is LNHDA and CDR2 SQIVND (reference sequence). V was pared by 7 bases and J by 4 bases, with 11 bases between. The CDR3 is 13 amino acids. The CDR3 loop is CASTRGSYNEQFF. The CDR3 DNA reads as TGTGCCAGTACCAGAGGGTCTTACAATGAGCAGTTCTTC.

CDR3 sequence: CASSTGQAYQETQYF. CDR3 nucleotide sequence: TGTGCCAGTAGTACGGGACAGGCGTACCAAGAGACCCAGTACTTC. The V and J genes are TRBV19 and TRBJ2-5; 8 bases align to TRBD1. The CDR3 loop spans 15 amino acids. Losses at the gene ends were 4 bases for V and 0 bases for J; bases not matched to a gene: 4. The germline CDR1 and CDR2 sequences are LNHDA and SQIVND (reference sequence).

The chain couples TRBV30 to TRBJ2-7, with 7 bases fitting TRBD2. The CDR3 consists of 13 residues. Unmatched junction bases numbered 0, after V lost 1 base and J lost 0 bases. Germline V gene sequence: CDR1 GTSNPN, CDR2 SVGIG (reference sequence). This chain's CDR3 is CAWSGGSSYEQYF. The CDR3 DNA follows: TGTGCCTGGAGTGGCGGGAGCTCCTACGAGCAGTACTTC.

The CDR3 loop reads CASGFSETSGRAYEQYF. CDR3 coding DNA: TGTGCTAGTGGTTTCTCGGAAACTAGCGGGAGGGCCTACGAGCAGTACTTC. The chain is built from TRBV12-5 and TRBJ2-7; 13 bases align to TRBD2. V gave up 3 bases and J gave up 2 bases; unmatched junction bases: 7. This CDR3 region has 17 residues. Looked up from germline, CDR1 is LGHNT and CDR2 is FRNRAP. Using reference TRBV12-5 and TRBJ2-7 for the parts outside the CDR3, the full variable domain is DARVTQTPRHKVTEMGQEVTMRCQPILGHNTVFWYRQTMMQGLELLAYFRNRAPLDDSGMPKDRFSAEMPDATLATLKIQPSEPRDSAVYFCASGFSETSGRAYEQYFGPGTRLTVT.

The chain combines TRBV19 with TRBJ2-7, with 8 bases identical to TRBD1. V was pared by 4 bases and J by 0 bases, with 5 bases of the junction left unmatched. CDR3 size: 15 residues. Germline-derived CDR1 and CDR2 are LNHDA and SQIVND (reference sequence). CDR3 sequence (DNA): TGTGCCAGTAGTAGGGGACAGGAAAGCTCCTACGAGCAGTACTTC. Its protein product is CASSRGQESSYEQYF. The complete variable domain, with remaining parts taken from reference TRBV19 and TRBJ2-7, reads DGGITQSPKYLFRKEGQNVTLSCEQNLNHDAMYWYRQDPGQGLRLIYYSQIVNDFQKGDIAEGYSVSREKKESFPLTVTSAQKNPTAFYLCASSRGQESSYEQYFGPGTRLTVT.

V gene TRBV14 combines with J gene TRBJ2-3; 8 bases map to TRBD2. CDR1 SGHDN and CDR2 FVKESK come from the germline V gene. The V gene end was trimmed by 4 bases and the J gene end by 2 bases; junction bases not matched to a gene: 8. CDR3 length: 16 residues. DNA for the CDR3: TGTGCCAGCAGCCCCCGGGTAGCGGGGTACACAGATACGCAGTATTTT. This gives the protein CASSPRVAGYTDTQYF.

V is TRBV3-1 (or the pseudogene TRBV3-2) and J is TRBJ1-2; D is unclear. The ends were cut back, 0 bases at V and 4 bases at J, with 6 bases in the middle. CDR3 length: 13 amino acids. Germline CDR1 is LGHDT and CDR2 is YNNKEL (reference sequence). DNA of the CDR3: TGTGCCAGCAGCCAAGATCTCCGCTATGGCTACACCTTC. Its protein product is CASSQDLRYGYTF.

This sequence joins TRBV24-1 and TRBJ2-1; 7 positions agree with TRBD1. V trimming: 4 bases; J trimming: 7 bases; junction bases outside the gene matches: 9. The CDR3 has 15 amino acids. Germline V gene sequence: CDR1 KGHDR, CDR2 SFDVKD. The CDR3, as DNA: TGTGCCACCAGTGACCGGGACAGATTGAAGAATGAGCAGTTCTTC. Translating it yields CATSDRDRLKNEQFF.

This sequence joins TRBV10-2 and TRBJ2-7, with TRBD1 identical over 8 bases. This CDR3 contains 15 residues. Looked up from germline, CDR1 is WSHSY and CDR2 is SAAADI. Trimming at V came to 8 bases and at J to 6 bases, leaving 15 bases not matched to a gene. CDR3 residues: CASGWVPTGEGEQYF. DNA of the CDR3: TGCGCCAGCGGGTGGGTGCCGACAGGGGAAGGCGAGCAGTACTTC.

The genes are TRBV27 and TRBJ2-2; possible D gene TRBD2, 6 bases. CDR1 is MNHEY and CDR2 is SMNVEV in the germline V gene (reference sequence). V gave up 5 bases and J gave up 6 bases, with 19 bases separating them. The CDR3 has 16 amino acids. The CDR3 DNA reads TGTGCCAGCAGTACCCCGGGACTGGCCCGTGCCGGGGAGCTGTTTTTT. Protein sequence: CASSTPGLARAGELFF.

The chain combines TRBV3-1 (or the pseudogene TRBV3-2) with TRBJ1-1; D uncertain. The CDR3 totals 16 residues. CDR1 LGHDT and CDR2 YNNKEL come from the germline V gene (reference sequence). Trimming pared 0 bases from V and 0 bases from J, leaving 11 bases between. The CDR3 nucleotides read TGTGCCAGCAGCCAAGATATCGCAGGCCTGAACACTGAAGCTTTCTTT. Translation: CASSQDIAGLNTEAFF.

The rearrangement links TRBV28 to TRBJ1-1; D is possibly TRBD1 (6 bases). The CDR3 spans 16 residues. V lost 1 base and J 0 bases, leaving 12 bases between the germline ends. The V gene's germline CDR1 is MDHEN and CDR2 SYDVKM. The CDR3, as DNA: TGTGCCAGCAGTTTATACCCAGACAGGTTGAACACTGAAGCTTTCTTT. Translating gives CASSLYPDRLNTEAFF.

This clone has only one observation. V gene TRBV27 combines with J gene TRBJ2-7, with D tentatively TRBD1 (6 bases). There are 14 residues in the CDR3. V lost 8 bases, J lost 0 bases, and 14 bases lay in between. Germline CDR1 MNHEY, CDR2 SMNVEV (reference sequence). CDR3 sequence reads: CASRRDKDSYEQYF. The CDR3 coding sequence is TGTGCCAGCCGCCGGGACAAGGACTCCTACGAGCAGTACTTC.

The gene calls are TRBV9 and TRBJ1-1; a possible D gene is TRBD1 (6 bases). V lost 6 bases to trimming and J lost 1 base, with 16 bases between them. The CDR3 runs 15 residues. The V gene's germline CDR1 is SGDLS and CDR2 YYNGEE. CDR3 sequence: CASTLSGTSNTEAFF. The CDR3 nucleotides read TGTGCCAGCACCTTATCCGGGACATCGAACACTGAAGCTTTCTTT.

This clone was observed once. The V and J genes are TRBV10-3 and TRBJ1-1; TRBD1 agrees at 10 bases. The CDR3 is made up of 13 amino acids. Germline CDR1 and CDR2: ENHRY and SYGVKD. V trimming: 6 bases; J trimming: 3 bases; junction bases outside the gene matches: 1. The CDR3: CAIRGQGYTEAFF. CDR3 bases: TGTGCCATCAGGGGACAGGGGTACACTGAAGCTTTCTTT.